This is a list of T cell receptor beta chains from one sample in a study of T cell responses to AZD1222 COVID-19 vaccine. Measured with immunoSEQ multiplex PCR; TCRdb has only the in-frame clones, and not every one. The sample lists about 140,000 clones, 84% occurring once. The specimen was peripheral blood, collected on day 0 of AZD1222 vaccination. Receptors originate from an adult in good health. Each CDR3 is given with its conserved first and last residue. D genes are given only for firm matches. Rows may omit the clone size; those that give it use once, few, many or a size class.

d_call	v_call	j_call	clone_size	cdr3_aa	cdr3_nt
TRBD1	TRBV5-1	TRBJ2-1	.	CASSGGQVGTYNEQFF	TGCGCCAGCAGCGGCGGACAGGTCGGAACCTACAATGAGCAGTTCTTC
TRBD1	TRBV5-1	TRBJ2-7	.	CASSSDRTGSSYEQYF	TGCGCCAGCAGCTCCGATAGGACAGGGAGCTCCTACGAGCAGTACTTC
.	TRBV2	TRBJ1-2	.	CASMAVVYGYTF	TGTGCCAGCATGGCCGTGGTCTATGGCTACACCTTC
.	TRBV2	TRBJ1-3	.	CASSEVLGNTIYF	TGTGCCAGCAGTGAGGTTCTAGGAAACACCATATATTTT
TRBD1	TRBV6-5	TRBJ1-2	.	CASRPPGQGRGYTF	TGTGCCAGCAGGCCCCCGGGACAGGGACGTGGCTACACCTTC
TRBD1	TRBV5-1	TRBJ1-6	few	CASSPETGGFHSPLHF	TGCGCCAGCAGCCCGGAGACAGGGGGCTTTCATTCACCCCTCCACTTT
.	TRBV10-3	TRBJ2-1	.	CAISEGLPGLQYNEQFF	TGTGCCATCAGTGAAGGGCTTCCGGGTCTGCAATACAATGAGCAGTTCTTC
.	TRBV15	TRBJ1-1	.	CATKVLTVNTEAFF	TGTGCCACCAAAGTATTGACAGTGAACACTGAAGCTTTCTTT
.	TRBV28	TRBJ1-2	once	CATQAPPGDYGYTF	TGTGCCACTCAGGCACCCCCGGGCGACTATGGCTACACCTTC
TRBD2	TRBV4-1	TRBJ2-2	few	CASSQERGGLIGELFF	TGCGCCAGCAGCCAGGAACGGGGGGGGCTTATCGGGGAGCTGTTTTTT
TRBD1	TRBV15	TRBJ1-5	.	CATSGDRGSNQPQHF	TGTGCCACCAGCGGCGACAGGGGAAGCAATCAGCCCCAGCATTTT
.	TRBV7-8	TRBJ1-5	once	CASSLGDSNQPQHF	TGTGCCAGCAGCTTAGGAGATAGCAATCAGCCCCAGCATTTT
.	TRBV7-8	TRBJ2-7	.	CASSLSRSEGLGEQYF	TGTGCCAGCAGCTTAAGTAGATCTGAGGGATTGGGGGAGCAGTACTTC
.	TRBV5-5	TRBJ2-7	once	CASSLLPVYEQYF	TGTGCCAGCAGCTTGCTTCCCGTCTACGAGCAGTACTTC
TRBD1	TRBV27	TRBJ2-3	.	CASSYMGPGTGGTDTQYF	TGTGCCAGCAGTTACATGGGCCCCGGGACAGGTGGCACAGATACGCAGTATTTT
.	TRBV25-1	TRBJ2-3	.	CASSVSGSTDTQYF	TGTGCCAGCAGTGTGAGTGGGAGCACAGATACGCAGTATTTT
TRBD1	TRBV4-1	TRBJ1-4	.	CASSAGQGARNEKLFF	TGCGCCAGCAGCGCGGGACAGGGGGCTCGAAATGAAAAACTGTTTTTT
TRBD1	TRBV30	TRBJ1-6	.	CAWSVDPGQRNSPLHF	TGTGCCTGGAGTGTTGATCCGGGACAGCGGAATTCACCCCTCCACTTT
TRBD2	TRBV28	TRBJ2-7	.	CASSFGWGGYEQYF	TGTGCCAGCAGTTTTGGATGGGGGGGCTACGAGCAGTACTTC
TRBD1	TRBV6-5	TRBJ1-5	.	CASSQRQGGNQPQHF	TGTGCCAGCAGTCAAAGACAGGGGGGCAATCAGCCCCAGCATTTT
.	TRBV5-5	TRBJ2-5	.	CASSPSETQYF	TGTGCCAGCAGCCCGTCGGAGACCCAGTACTTC
.	TRBV7-9	TRBJ1-5	few	CASSPEGISNQPQHF	TGTGCCAGCAGCCCCGAGGGGATTAGCAATCAGCCCCAGCATTTT
.	TRBV4-1	TRBJ2-5	.	CASSQGGGTAEETQYF	TGCGCCAGCAGCCAAGGGGGTGGGACTGCCGAAGAGACCCAGTACTTC
.	TRBV3-1/TRBV3-2	TRBJ1-6	.	CASSQPASSSSYNSPLHF	TGTGCCAGCAGCCAACCGGCCAGCTCTAGCTCCTATAATTCACCCCTCCACTTT
.	TRBV27	TRBJ2-7	.	CASSLKDLRPYEQYF	TGTGCCAGCAGTTTAAAGGACCTACGGCCCTACGAGCAGTACTTC
TRBD1	TRBV6-1	TRBJ1-2	.	CASSESRGHGYTF	TGTGCCAGCAGTGAGAGCAGGGGGCATGGCTACACCTTC
TRBD1	TRBV3-1/TRBV3-2	TRBJ2-1	.	CASSQERQGRYNEQFF	TGTGCCAGCAGCCAAGAGAGACAGGGGCGGTACAATGAGCAGTTCTTC
.	TRBV28	TRBJ2-1	.	CASSIERFGNEQFF	TGTGCCAGCAGTATCGAACGTTTCGGCAATGAGCAGTTCTTC
TRBD1	TRBV7-9	TRBJ1-5	.	CASSLVVGGLGNQPQHF	TGTGCCAGCAGCTTAGTTGTAGGGGGCTTAGGCAATCAGCCCCAGCATTTT
.	TRBV7-9	TRBJ2-7	.	CASSLVALREQYF	TGTGCCAGCAGCTTAGTGGCTCTTCGCGAGCAGTACTTC
.	TRBV12-3/TRBV12-4	TRBJ1-2	.	CASSLAAEGGYTF	TGTGCCAGCAGTTTAGCGGCAGAAGGCGGCTACACCTTC
TRBD1	TRBV6-5	TRBJ1-4	.	CASRVGTGGGKLFF	TGTGCCAGCAGAGTCGGGACAGGCGGCGGAAAACTGTTTTTT
.	TRBV5-1	TRBJ1-2	.	CASSLAGTSTNSYTF	TGCGCCAGCAGCTTGGCCGGGACCTCGACTAACAGCTACACCTTC
.	TRBV9	TRBJ1-2	.	CASSDNRVDYGYTF	TGTGCCAGCAGTGATAACCGGGTGGACTATGGCTACACCTTC
.	TRBV28	TRBJ1-3	.	CASRAMSSGNTIYF	TGTGCCAGCAGGGCAATGAGCTCTGGAAACACCATATATTTT
.	TRBV3-1/TRBV3-2	TRBJ1-1	.	CASSQENRVTEAFF	TGTGCCAGCAGCCAAGAAAACAGGGTAACTGAAGCTTTCTTT
.	TRBV5-5	TRBJ1-5	.	CASSPSGGTGQPQHF	TGTGCCAGCAGCCCGTCGGGTGGAACGGGTCAGCCCCAGCATTTT
.	TRBV3-1/TRBV3-2	TRBJ1-6	.	CASSQGGLGSPLHF	TGTGCCAGCAGCCAAGGGGGGCTAGGTTCACCCCTCCACTTT
.	TRBV6-1	TRBJ2-1	.	CASSEVRPWDEQFF	TGTGCCAGCAGTGAAGTCCGACCTTGGGATGAGCAGTTCTTC
.	TRBV3-1/TRBV3-2	TRBJ1-3	once	CASSHKNGGARGNTIYF	TGTGCCAGCAGCCACAAAAACGGGGGGGCGCGGGGAAACACCATATATTTT
.	TRBV6-6	TRBJ1-4	.	CASSYLGNEKLFF	TGTGCCAGCAGTTACTTGGGGAATGAAAAACTGTTTTTT
TRBD1	TRBV2	TRBJ1-1	.	CASSRQGPNTEAFF	TGTGCCAGCAGCCGACAGGGGCCCAACACTGAAGCTTTCTTT
TRBD1	TRBV28	TRBJ1-5	.	CASSPRQGQGNQPQHF	TGTGCCAGCAGTCCACGACAGGGGCAAGGCAATCAGCCCCAGCATTTT
.	TRBV28	TRBJ1-4	.	CASSLPPDMGRRKLFF	TGTGCCAGCAGTTTACCGCCTGATATGGGTAGGCGAAAACTGTTTTTT
TRBD1	TRBV25-1	TRBJ1-2	.	CASIPAGQGNYGYTF	TGTGCCAGCATCCCGGCGGGACAGGGTAACTATGGCTACACCTTC
.	TRBV27	TRBJ1-5	.	CASSLSVTQPQHF	TGTGCCAGCAGTTTATCGGTAACCCAGCCCCAGCATTTT
.	TRBV2	TRBJ1-5	few	CASRGNQPQHF	TGTGCCAGCAGGGGCAATCAGCCCCAGCATTTT
.	TRBV28	TRBJ2-1	.	CASWEEGRYNEQFF	TGTGCCAGCTGGGAGGAGGGCAGGTACAATGAGCAGTTCTTC
.	TRBV28	TRBJ2-6	.	CASSLAYGANVLTF	TGTGCCAGCAGTTTAGCGTATGGGGCCAACGTCCTGACTTTC
.	TRBV27	TRBJ1-2	.	CASSSVRSNYGYTF	TGTGCCAGCAGTTCGGTCAGATCTAACTATGGCTACACCTTC
TRBD1	TRBV18	TRBJ1-3	once	CASSLGQGTAGNTIYF	TGTGCCAGCTCCCTCGGACAGGGGACTGCTGGAAACACCATATATTTT
.	TRBV28	TRBJ1-6	.	CASSLGGWNSPLHF	TGTGCCAGCAGTTTAGGAGGATGGAATTCACCCCTCCACTTT
TRBD1	TRBV18	TRBJ1-3	many	CASSTGVGNTIYF	TGTGCCAGCTCAACAGGGGTCGGAAACACCATATATTTT
.	TRBV6-5	TRBJ1-2	.	CASSRTAGYTF	TGTGCCAGCAGCCGGACAGCAGGCTACACCTTC
.	TRBV6-5	TRBJ2-7	.	CASSNSRDGYEQYF	TGTGCCAGCAGTAACTCCCGGGACGGCTACGAGCAGTACTTC
.	TRBV5-6	TRBJ1-2	.	CASSPRRQVTANYGYTF	TGTGCCAGCAGCCCCCGGCGACAGGTGACGGCTAACTATGGCTACACCTTC
.	TRBV5-1	TRBJ1-1	.	CASSLDLDTEAFF	TGCGCCAGCAGCTTGGATCTAGACACTGAAGCTTTCTTT
TRBD1	TRBV24-1	TRBJ2-1	.	CATSGQGIRDEQFF	TGTGCCACCAGTGGACAGGGGATTCGCGATGAGCAGTTCTTC